Below, 15 T cell receptor beta chains from the same sample are listed, as sequenced in a study of CXCR3-negative and CXCR3-positive naive CD8 T cells. Carrying UMI labels, the TRB cDNA libraries were prepared through 5' RACE. TCRdb reanalyzed the 5' RACE reads, giving one entry per CDR3 protein sequence and no DNA. Its table records about 41,000 distinct CDR3 sequences. Sequenced: memory CD8+ T cells from blood. The receptor source for this set is a human donor in good health. Some clones in this sample may be carry-over from other donors' samples.

The rearrangement links TRBV7-9 to TRBJ1-3. This CDR3 is built from 11 residues. CDR1 and CDR2 (germline): SEHNR, FQNEAQ (reference sequence). The CDR3 sequence: CAKNSGNTIYF.

The J gene is TRBJ2-5, the V gene TRBV28; TCRdb returns TRBD1, unconfirmable since there is no DNA. From germline, CDR1 is MDHEN and CDR2 SYDVKM. This CDR3 is 17 amino acids long. This chain's CDR3 is CASGTHIGADLGETQYF.

The chain links TRBV20-1 to TRBJ2-1. Looked up from germline, CDR1 is DFQATT and CDR2 is SNEGSKA (reference sequence). The length of the CDR3 is 15 residues. The CDR3 sequence is CSARSLAGIYNEQFF.

V is TRBV4-1 and J is TRBJ1-2. Germline loops: CDR1 MGHRA, CDR2 YSYEKL. CDR3 length: 15 amino acids. CDR3 residues: CASSQDLGQGYGYTF.

The V call is TRBV24-1, the J call TRBJ2-2; TCRdb's assignment of TRBD1 cannot be checked, as there is no DNA. In germline, CDR1 is KGHDR, CDR2 SFDVKD. CDR3 length: 17 residues. CDR3 protein: CATSDFAEGAHTGELFF.

V gene TRBV28 combines with J gene TRBJ2-7; TCRdb indicates TRBD1, and absent DNA this call remains unverified. Germline V lookup: CDR1 MDHEN, CDR2 SYDVKM. The CDR3 length is 13 residues. This CDR3 is CASSSGSGYEQYF.

This rearrangement joins TRBV20-1 to TRBJ2-7; TCRdb reports TRBD1, a call that lacks DNA to check it against. The CDR3 is 16 residues long. From germline, CDR1 is DFQATT and CDR2 SNEGSKA (reference sequence). The CDR3 loop reads CSARALGQDLSYEQYF.

The chain combines TRBV7-2 with TRBJ2-7; the D call from TCRdb, TRBD1, cannot be confirmed without DNA. CDR3 length: 13 residues. In germline, CDR1 is SGHTA, CDR2 FQGNSA. The CDR3 here is CASSPTDSYEQYF.

The V gene is TRBV14, the J gene TRBJ2-5; the D call of TRBD1 rests on TCRdb alone, since no DNA is present to check it. Per the germline V gene, CDR1 is SGHDN and CDR2 is FVKESK. The CDR3 is 16 residues long. The CDR3 reads CASSRTGTGDQETQYF.

The CDR3 here is CASSLRQMGLVGF. The chain employs TRBV7-9 and TRBJ2-1; the D gene TCRdb calls, TRBD2, cannot be checked with no DNA. The length of the CDR3 is 13 residues. The V gene's germline CDR1 is SEHNR and CDR2 FQNEAQ (reference sequence).

The CDR3 spells CAIPSKGVSNNEQFF. The V and J genes are TRBV7-2 and TRBJ2-1; the D call of TRBD1 rests on TCRdb alone, since no DNA is present to check it. Germline values: CDR1 SGHTA, CDR2 FQGNSA. This CDR3 has 15 residues.

This CDR3 reads CASSLEGTVSTDTQYF. This chain links TRBV7-8 with TRBJ2-3; the TCRdb D gene call, TRBD1, has no DNA to confirm it. Per germline, CDR1 SGHVS and CDR2 FQNEAQ. The CDR3 length is 16 residues.

The chain combines TRBV11-1 with TRBJ2-5; TCRdb proposes TRBD1, but this gene call is untestable without DNA. The CDR3 spans 14 residues. Germline V gene lookup returns CDR1 SGHAT and CDR2 FQDESV (reference sequence). The CDR3 here is CASSPGGFEETQYF.

The genes are TRBV10-3 and TRBJ2-7; no DNA is available, so the TRBD1 call from TCRdb remains unchecked. This CDR3 spans 14 amino acids. In germline, CDR1 is ENHRY, CDR2 SYGVKD. CDR3 loop: CAISDGQITYEQYF.

The V gene is TRBV28, the J gene TRBJ2-3. CDR1 is MDHEN and CDR2 is SYDVKM in the germline V gene. The CDR3 contains 14 residues. CDR3 amino acids: CASISSLGTDTQYF.